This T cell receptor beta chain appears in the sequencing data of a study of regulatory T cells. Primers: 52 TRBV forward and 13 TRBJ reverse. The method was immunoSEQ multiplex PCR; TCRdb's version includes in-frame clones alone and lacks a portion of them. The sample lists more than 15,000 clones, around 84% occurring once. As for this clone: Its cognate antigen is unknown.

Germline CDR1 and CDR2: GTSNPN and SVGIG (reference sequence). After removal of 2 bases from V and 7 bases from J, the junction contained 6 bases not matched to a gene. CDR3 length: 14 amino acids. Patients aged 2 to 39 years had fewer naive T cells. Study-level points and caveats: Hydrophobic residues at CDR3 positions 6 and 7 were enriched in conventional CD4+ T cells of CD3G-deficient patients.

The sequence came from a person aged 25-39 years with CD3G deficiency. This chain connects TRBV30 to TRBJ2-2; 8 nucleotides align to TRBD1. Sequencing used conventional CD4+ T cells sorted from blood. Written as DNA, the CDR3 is TGTGCCTGGAGTACACAGGGGGGTGGCGGGGAGCTGTTTTTT. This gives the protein CAWSTQGGGGELFF.